This T cell receptor beta chain was documented in a study of T cell responses to AZD1222 COVID-19 vaccine. Only in-frame clones appear in the TCRdb table, and some are missing; sequencing was by immunoSEQ multiplex PCR. The data show roughly 130,000 clones, 80% to 90% seen once. On this clone itself: The antigen is undetermined.

General observations from the study: With dominance at 160-218 and 743-854, vaccine-associated CD4 TCRs spanned spike.

This TCR derives from an adult in good health. The sequenced sample was peripheral blood, obtained on day 0 of AZD1222 vaccination.

The CDR3 here is CASSPGQGNNSPLHF. CDR3 DNA: TGTGCCAGCTCACCCGGACAGGGAAATAATTCACCCCTCCACTTT. The V and J genes are TRBV18 and TRBJ1-6, with 8 bases aligning to TRBD1. The J segment lost 5 bases and the V segment lost 3 bases, leaving 3 bases of the junction unmatched. Germline-derived CDR1 and CDR2 are KGHSH and LQKENI. The CDR3 totals 15 residues.